This T cell receptor beta chain was observed in a study of control samples from healthy donors and cancer patients. Germline V gene data show CDR1 as SGHRS and CDR2 as YFSETQ. This CDR3 contains 15 residues. With V trimmed by 0 bases and J by 6 bases, 4 bases remained unmatched. Clones were read by immunoSEQ multiplex PCR, and TCRdb kept only the in-frame ones, dropping some. Of around 71,000 clones listed, 75% to 95% are singletons. The sequencing sample was made of PBMCs. The rearrangement uses TRBV5-1 and TRBJ2-1; TRBD1 matches at 9 bases. The TCR comes from a woman aged 50 to 60 with colorectal cancer. CDR3 in amino acids: CASSLGGQGSNEQFF. Written as DNA, the CDR3 is TGCGCCAGCAGCTTGGGGGGACAGGGTAGCAATGAGCAGTTCTTC.